This T cell receptor (beta chain) was sequenced during a study of human T cells and chemical hapten exposure (dated by TCRdb to about 2021). Study-level background: For sensitization, 2% DPC in acetone was applied to a 2 cm by 2 cm area of upper inner arm skin. Throughout the roughly 23-week study period, patients were also given weekly therapeutic DPC doses on the scalp. Patch testing was done on the upper back using Finn chambers containing 0.01% DPC, and results were scored after 6 days according to International Contact Dermatitis Research Group standards. Most of the patients in the cohort were female, and the cohort covered alopecia areata with under or over 50% scalp involvement, alopecia totalis and alopecia universalis. The libraries were sequenced as a pool, and the TCR yield per sample differed mostly because of small variations in library volumes within the pool. In alopecia patients, the study followed how the peripheral blood TCR repertoire changed in vivo over primary and secondary sensitization to diphenylcyclopropenone (DPC), a hapten. Patient blood was sampled pre-sensitization (week 0) and at 2, 6 and about 24 weeks after DPC sensitization. Under 30 alopecia patients gave blood for TCR sequencing at one to four time points (pre-sensitization, 2, 6 and 24 weeks).

A few counts support this clonotype. Its antigen is still unknown. Base quality data are lacking; no much larger clone is found one base away. The sample's time point label, in plain terms: patch test 2, 6 weeks after DPC sensitization. The meaning of the sample's treatment or condition label: therapeutic diphenylcyclopropenone sensitization with weekly scalp DPC. At every patch-test visit, the blood draw took place before the patch test was put on. Patients were considered eligible if aged 18 to 70, diagnosed with alopecia and deemed suitable for DPC therapy, and patients were excluded if pregnant. Total RNA was extracted from unfractionated whole blood collected in Tempus Blood RNA tubes. Counted from cysteine to phenylalanine, this CDR3 has 14 amino acids. The kept DNA is CDR3 alone, 42 bases in frame from the first base. The germline V gene (reference sequence) sets CDR1 to DFQATT and CDR2 to SNEGSKA. The V end loses 2 bases and the J end loses 2 bases, and a stretch of 11 bases separates them.

The library was obtained by RACE. Sequencing was performed on a NextSeq 500. Library preparation attached unique molecular identifiers to individual cDNA molecules for quantitative, reproducible TCR counting. From each blood RNA sample, both TCR alpha and TCR beta chains were sequenced. For the original study's pipeline: Samples had a median of 95,638 TCRs, with a range from about 23,224 to 700,000. V, J and CDR3 annotation of the TCR reads was performed with the Decombinator software suite. For PS versus PT1 abundance plots, all samples were subsampled to the same number of TCRs (28,000). TCRs were defined as expanded if absent before sensitization and observed at least eight times at the 2-week time point. The public reads were run again by TCRdb, first through fastp at Q25 and then through MiXCR, and only productive beta chains were kept. Each entry merges the rows of one CDR3 protein and shows their most common DNA and genes. TCRdb's processing, not the study's, gives the V and J calls here. The table for this sample lists around 360,000 distinct CDR3 sequences; over 6% of them were counted only once. More than 5.5% of the sample rests with the top ten.

The study at large found these results: DPC sensitization did not change how many TCRs were above 1 in 1000 frequency, and no evidence was found of alterations in global repertoire structure. Alopecia, a presumed autoimmune disease, was present in all patients, so the immune response of the patients might differ from that of healthy individuals. Compared with pre-sensitization or healthy control sets, expanded TCRs formed significantly more large CDR3 similarity clusters, which is consistent with antigen-driven responses. After repeated subsampling, the strength of the expansion versus patch-test correlation and the threshold at which it became significant changed. A positive correlation was found between the number of PT1 expanded TCRs and patch test score, with significance reached at thresholds 8, 16 and 32 but not 4.

The chain is encoded by TRBV20-1 joined to TRBJ2-3, with the D gene tentatively TRBD1 or TRBD2, based on 5 matching bases in each. The source was whole blood, collected in connection with sensitization to the hapten diphenylcyclopropenone (DPC). The TCR comes from a woman under 30 with alopecia areata. Some clones in this sample may be carry-over from other donors' samples. At the DNA level, the sequence is TGCAGTGCTAGATCCCAGGGAGACACAGATACGCAGTATTTT. Its translation reads: CSARSQGDTDTQYF.